The clone carrying this T cell receptor beta chain was seen at least ten times. The antigen is unknown. These data belong to a study of Graves' ophthalmopathy and Graves' hyperthyroidism. Ophthalmopathy cases showed moderate-to-severe activity, scoring CAS ≥3 and NOSPECS ≥4, with duration under 3 months. General study points: Blood also held most thyroid clonotypes expanded above 0.001 frequency.

Beta-chain TCR CDR3 regions were amplified from RNA transcripts. Investigators did first-round RT-PCR with HTBI primers, then second-round multiplex PCR. TCRdb passed the multiplex PCR reads through MiXCR, listing each CDR3 protein once. Among approximately 160,000 distinct CDR3 sequences listed, just under 40% were seen once. Per the germline V gene, CDR1 is LGHNA and CDR2 is YSLEER. The CDR3 consists of 17 residues. With 0 bases removed from V and 0 bases from J, the gap between germline ends came to 11 bases. The clonotype was recovered from a man aged 30 to 45 with Graves' ophthalmopathy. The chain joins TRBV4-3 to TRBJ2-2; a weak D match, TRBD2 (6 bases). Specimen: peripheral blood. This CDR3 reads CASSQDWEDTNTGELFF. DNA for the CDR3: TGCGCCAGCAGCCAAGATTGGGAGGACACGAACACCGGGGAGCTGTTTTTT.